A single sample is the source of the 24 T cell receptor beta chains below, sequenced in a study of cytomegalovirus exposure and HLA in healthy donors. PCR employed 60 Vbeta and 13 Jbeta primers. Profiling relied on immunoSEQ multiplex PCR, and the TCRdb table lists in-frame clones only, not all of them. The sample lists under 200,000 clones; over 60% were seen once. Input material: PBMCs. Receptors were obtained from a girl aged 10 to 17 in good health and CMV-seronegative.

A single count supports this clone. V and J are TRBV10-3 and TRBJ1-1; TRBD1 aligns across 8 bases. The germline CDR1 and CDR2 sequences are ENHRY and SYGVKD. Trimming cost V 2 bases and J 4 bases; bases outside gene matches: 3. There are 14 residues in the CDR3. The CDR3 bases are TGTGCCATCAGTGAGGCCAGGGGGCTCACTGAAGCTTTCTTT. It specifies CAISEARGLTEAFF.

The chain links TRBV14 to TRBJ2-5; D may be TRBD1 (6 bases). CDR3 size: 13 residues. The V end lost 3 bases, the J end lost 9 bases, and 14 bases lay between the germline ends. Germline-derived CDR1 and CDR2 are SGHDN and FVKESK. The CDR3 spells CASSHTRPGAQYF. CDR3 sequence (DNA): TGTGCCAGCAGCCATACTAGGCCAGGGGCCCAGTACTTC.

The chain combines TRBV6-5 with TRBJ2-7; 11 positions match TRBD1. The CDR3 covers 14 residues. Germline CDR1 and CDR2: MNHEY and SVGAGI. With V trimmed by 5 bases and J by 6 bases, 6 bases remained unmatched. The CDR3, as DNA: TGTGCCAGCAGTCCCCGGACAGGGGGCACCGAGCAGTACTTC. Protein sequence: CASSPRTGGTEQYF.

The CDR3 region is CASSPNQPQHF. The CDR3, as DNA: TGTGCCAGCAGCCCGAATCAGCCCCAGCATTTT. The chain is built from TRBV28 and TRBJ1-5; D uncertain. CDR3 length equals 11 residues. Trimming shortened V by 6 bases and J by 4 bases, and 4 bases separated the two germline ends. Germline CDR1 MDHEN, CDR2 SYDVKM.

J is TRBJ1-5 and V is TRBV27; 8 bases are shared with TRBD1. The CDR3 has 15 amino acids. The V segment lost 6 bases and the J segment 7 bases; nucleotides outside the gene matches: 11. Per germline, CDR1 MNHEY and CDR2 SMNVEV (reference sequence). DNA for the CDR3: TGTGCCAGCAGCACAGGGGGGCCGTTGGGCCAGCCCCAGCATTTT. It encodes CASSTGGPLGQPQHF.

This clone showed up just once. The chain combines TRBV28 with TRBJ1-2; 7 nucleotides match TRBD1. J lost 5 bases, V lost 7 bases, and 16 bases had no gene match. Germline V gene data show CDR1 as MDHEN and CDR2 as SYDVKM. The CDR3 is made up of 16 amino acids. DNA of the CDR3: TGTGCCAGCACCTCTCTCTCTACAGGGGAGGTTTATGGCTACACCTTC. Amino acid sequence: CASTSLSTGEVYGYTF.

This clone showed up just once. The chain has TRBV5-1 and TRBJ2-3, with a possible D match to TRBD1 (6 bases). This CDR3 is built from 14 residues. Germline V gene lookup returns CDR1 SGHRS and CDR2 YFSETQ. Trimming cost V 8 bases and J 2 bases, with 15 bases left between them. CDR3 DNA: TGCGCCAGTCTACAGGGAACCTCCACAGATACGCAGTATTTT. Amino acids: CASLQGTSTDTQYF.

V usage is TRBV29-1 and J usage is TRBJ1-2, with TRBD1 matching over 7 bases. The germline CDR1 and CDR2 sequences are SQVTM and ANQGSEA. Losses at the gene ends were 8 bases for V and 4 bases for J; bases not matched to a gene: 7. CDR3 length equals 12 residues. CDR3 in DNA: TGCAGCACTAGACAGGGAGCCTATGGCTACACCTTC. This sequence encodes CSTRQGAYGYTF.

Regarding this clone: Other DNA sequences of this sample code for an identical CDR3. The chain's CDR3 is CASSIQREETQYF. CDR3 nucleotide sequence: TGTGCCAGTAGTATCCAGCGGGAAGAGACCCAGTACTTC. This chain connects TRBV19 to TRBJ2-5; the D gene is possibly TRBD2 (6 bases). This CDR3 has 13 amino acids. Per the germline V gene, CDR1 is LNHDA and CDR2 is SQIVND (reference sequence). Trimming took off 3 bases at V and 3 bases at J, with 8 bases between the two ends.

This CDR3 reads CASGSGGEETQYF. The CDR3 coding sequence is TGTGCCAGCGGTAGCGGGGGGGAAGAGACCCAGTACTTC. The rearrangement uses TRBV6-1 and TRBJ2-5, with 11 bases matching TRBD2. Germline CDR1 MNHNS, CDR2 SASEGT. With 8 bases clipped from V and 3 bases from J, the junction kept 2 bases outside the gene matches. CDR3 length: 13 amino acids.

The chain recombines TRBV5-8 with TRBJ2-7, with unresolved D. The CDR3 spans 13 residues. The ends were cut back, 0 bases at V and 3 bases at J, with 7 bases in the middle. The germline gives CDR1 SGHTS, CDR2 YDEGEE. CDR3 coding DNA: TGTGCCAGCAGCTTGGGGGCAGGCTACGAGCAGTACTTC. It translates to CASSLGAGYEQYF.

The CDR3 sequence: CASSKDRAGTDTQYF. The CDR3 DNA reads as TGTGCCAGCAGCAAAGACAGGGCGGGCACAGATACGCAGTATTTT. The chain carries TRBV13 and TRBJ2-3; 7 bases fit TRBD1. The V gene end was trimmed by 5 bases and the J gene end by 1 base; junction bases not matched to a gene: 6. The germline CDR1 and CDR2 sequences are PRHDT and FYEKMQ (reference sequence). The CDR3 runs 15 residues.

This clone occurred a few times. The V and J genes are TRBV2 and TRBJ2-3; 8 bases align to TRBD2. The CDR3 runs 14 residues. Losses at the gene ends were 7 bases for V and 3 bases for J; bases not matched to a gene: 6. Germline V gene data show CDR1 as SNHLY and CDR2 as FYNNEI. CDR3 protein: CASIRGGGTDTQYF. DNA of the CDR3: TGTGCCAGCATACGGGGGGGAGGGACAGATACGCAGTATTTT.

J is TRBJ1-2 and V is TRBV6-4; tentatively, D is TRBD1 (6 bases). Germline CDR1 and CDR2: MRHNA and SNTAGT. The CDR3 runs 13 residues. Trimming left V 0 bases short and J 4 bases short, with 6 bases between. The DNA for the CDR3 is TGTGCCAGCAGTGACTCAGGGGGCTATGGCTACACCTTC. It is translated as CASSDSGGYGYTF.

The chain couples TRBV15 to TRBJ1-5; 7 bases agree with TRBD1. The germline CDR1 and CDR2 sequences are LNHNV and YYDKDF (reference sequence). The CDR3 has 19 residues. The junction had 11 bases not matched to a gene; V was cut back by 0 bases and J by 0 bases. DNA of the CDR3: TGTGCCACCAGCAGAGATCCTATGGGGACAGCTAATAGCAATCAGCCCCAGCATTTT. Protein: CATSRDPMGTANSNQPQHF.

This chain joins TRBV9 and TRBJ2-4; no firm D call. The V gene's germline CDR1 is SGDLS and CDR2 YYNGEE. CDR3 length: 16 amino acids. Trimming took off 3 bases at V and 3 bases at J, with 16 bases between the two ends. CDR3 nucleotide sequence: TGTGCCAGCAGCGGACCCGGCGGCGGCGACAAAAACATTCAGTACTTC. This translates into CASSGPGGGDKNIQYF.

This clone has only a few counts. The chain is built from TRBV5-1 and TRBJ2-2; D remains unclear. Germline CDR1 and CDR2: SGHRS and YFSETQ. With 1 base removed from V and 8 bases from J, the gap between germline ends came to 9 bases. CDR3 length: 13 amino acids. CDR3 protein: CASSLISPGELFF. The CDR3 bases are TGCGCCAGCAGCTTGATTTCCCCGGGGGAGCTGTTTTTT.

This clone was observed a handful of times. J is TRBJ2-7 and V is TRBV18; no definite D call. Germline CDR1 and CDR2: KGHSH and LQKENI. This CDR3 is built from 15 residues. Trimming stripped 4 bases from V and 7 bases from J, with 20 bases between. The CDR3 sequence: CASSHEYSEYREQYF. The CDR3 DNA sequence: TGTGCCAGCTCACATGAATATTCGGAGTATCGGGAGCAGTACTTC.

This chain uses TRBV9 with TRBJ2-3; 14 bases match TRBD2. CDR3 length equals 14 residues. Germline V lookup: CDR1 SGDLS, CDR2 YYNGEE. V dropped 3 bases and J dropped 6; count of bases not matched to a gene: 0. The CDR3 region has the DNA TGTGCCAGCAGCGGGACTAGCGGGGGGGATACGCAGTATTTT. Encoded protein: CASSGTSGGDTQYF.

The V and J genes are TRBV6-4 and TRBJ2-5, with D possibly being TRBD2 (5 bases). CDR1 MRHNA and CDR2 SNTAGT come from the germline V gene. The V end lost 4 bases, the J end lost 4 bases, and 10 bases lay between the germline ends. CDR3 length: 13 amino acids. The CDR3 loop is CASSAGLAETQYF. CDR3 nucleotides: TGTGCCAGCAGTGCGGGGTTAGCAGAGACCCAGTACTTC.

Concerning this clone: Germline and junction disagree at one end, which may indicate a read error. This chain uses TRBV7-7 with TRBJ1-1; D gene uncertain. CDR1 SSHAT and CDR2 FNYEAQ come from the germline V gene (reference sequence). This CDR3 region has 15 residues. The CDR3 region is CASSLGAPSNTEAFF. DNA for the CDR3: TGTGCTAGCAGCTTAGGCGCACCTTCGAACACTGAAGCTTTCTTT.

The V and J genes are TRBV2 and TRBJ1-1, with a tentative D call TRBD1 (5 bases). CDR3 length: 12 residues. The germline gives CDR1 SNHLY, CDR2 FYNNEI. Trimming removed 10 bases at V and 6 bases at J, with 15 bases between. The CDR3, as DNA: TGTGCCACCCACCCGGGGGGTCCTGAAGCTTTCTTT. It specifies CATHPGGPEAFF.

The CDR3 coding sequence is TGTGCCAGCAGCGTACTCCCGGGGACTTACACAGATACGCAGTATTTT. It codes for CASSVLPGTYTDTQYF. This chain uses TRBV2 with TRBJ2-3, with D possibly matching TRBD2 (6 bases). CDR3 length: 16 residues. In germline, CDR1 is SNHLY, CDR2 FYNNEI. The V end lost 6 bases, the J end lost 2 bases, and 18 bases lay between the germline ends.

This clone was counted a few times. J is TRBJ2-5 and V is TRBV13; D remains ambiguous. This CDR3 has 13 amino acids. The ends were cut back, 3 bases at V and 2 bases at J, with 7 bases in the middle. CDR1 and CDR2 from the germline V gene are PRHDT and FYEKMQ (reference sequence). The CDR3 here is CASSFWQQETQYF. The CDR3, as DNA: TGTGCCAGCAGCTTCTGGCAGCAAGAGACCCAGTACTTC.